The entry below gives a single T cell receptor beta chain sequence along with its context. This specimen belongs to a study of blood T cells in healthy people across ages. Overall study context: Template switching retrieved approximately one barcoded beta molecule for each two T cells.

With a J-beta primer mix and a sample-barcoded 5' primer, a second PCR ran about 7 to 12 cycles. MiXCR, applied by TCRdb to the 5' RACE reads, yields one record per CDR3 protein. Here the sample spans 760,000 or so distinct CDR3 sequences, just under 25% being singletons. Deletions cut 3 bases from V and 0 bases from J, with 15 bases between. CDR3 length: 17 amino acids. The germline V gene has CDR1 SGHVS and CDR2 FQNEAQ. This sample was shared with a second study, whose subject was T cells of mothers and their children.

Material: blood. This clonotype was sampled from a boy between 10 and 17 years old in good health. The gene calls are TRBV7-8 and TRBJ2-1; D gene unclear. Written as DNA, the CDR3 is TGTGCCAGCAGCTTCTTTGACTCTTTCAGCTCCTACAATGAGCAGTTCTTC. It specifies CASSFFDSFSSYNEQFF.